The 17 T cell receptor beta chains given below trace back to one sample, sequenced in a study of T cell responses to AZD1222 COVID-19 vaccine (dated by TCRdb to the early 2020s). The intended sense of this specimen's time point label: about 28 days (+/-7) after the second vaccine dose. Sample treatment or condition, as interpreted from the label and publication: meningococcal conjugate vaccine given as trial control. The library was built by means of the immunoSEQ multiplex PCR assay. Not all clones reach the TCRdb copy of this immuneACCESS table, which keeps in-frame sequences only. Checked studies attribute under half of the gap to unresolved V genes and leave the rest unexplained. This sample lists roughly 200,000 clones; around nine tenths were detected once. About 4% of the sample comes from the top ten. Sequences were derived from peripheral blood, sampled 28 days after the second dose of the MenACWY control vaccine. These receptors came from an adult who received the MenACWY meningococcal vaccine as a control.

This clone was recorded once. The chain couples TRBV7-9 to TRBJ2-7; 8 bases line up with TRBD1. With V trimmed by 4 bases and J by 3 bases, 11 bases remained unmatched. Per the germline V gene, CDR1 is SEHNR and CDR2 is FQNEAQ (reference sequence). CDR3 length: 16 amino acids. For the CDR3, the DNA is TGTGCCAGCAGCTCCTTGGACGGGGACAGGATCTACGAGCAGTACTTC. Amino acids: CASSSLDGDRIYEQYF. Supplemented by reference TRBV7-9 and TRBJ2-7, the full variable domain reads DTGVSQNPRHKITKRGQNVTFRCDPISEHNRLYWYRQTLGQGPEFLTYFQNEAQLEKSRLLSDRFSAERPKGSFSTLEIQRTEQGDSAMYLCASSSLDGDRIYEQYFGPGTRLTVT.

In this sample, this clone turned up a few times. The V gene is TRBV7-2, the J gene TRBJ2-7; 16 nucleotides align to TRBD2. This CDR3 contains 19 residues. J gave up 5 bases and V 0 bases, and 10 bases lay outside the gene matches. In germline, CDR1 is SGHTA, CDR2 FQGNSA. The CDR3 here is CASSLAWGLAGGQNDEQYF. CDR3 bases: TGTGCCAGCAGCTTAGCGTGGGGACTAGCGGGAGGGCAGAACGACGAGCAGTACTTC.

The chain employs TRBV5-1 and TRBJ1-5; D may be TRBD1 (6 bases). V lost 7 bases and J 0 bases, leaving 14 bases between the germline ends. Germline CDR1 is SGHRS and CDR2 is YFSETQ. This CDR3 is 15 amino acids long. The CDR3: CASAKDSFSNQPQHF. CDR3 bases: TGCGCCAGCGCCAAGGACAGCTTTAGCAATCAGCCCCAGCATTTT.

The chain joins TRBV5-1 to TRBJ2-3; D is possibly TRBD1 or TRBD2 (7 bases each). Germline V lookup: CDR1 SGHRS, CDR2 YFSETQ. The CDR3 is 16 residues long. The V and J ends lost 4 bases and 6 bases respectively, with 21 bases between them. DNA of the CDR3: TGCGCCAGCAGCGCCGGGACAGTGGGAGGGGGCGATACGCAGTATTTT. Translating it yields CASSAGTVGGGDTQYF.

V gene TRBV15 combines with J gene TRBJ2-3; D is perhaps TRBD1 (5 bases). The germline gives CDR1 LNHNV, CDR2 YYDKDF (reference sequence). The CDR3 contains 15 residues. V was trimmed by 1 base and J by 3 bases, leaving 11 bases between them. CDR3 nucleotide sequence: TGTGCCACCAGCAGAGCAAGGGGCCGTACAGATACGCAGTATTTT. Protein sequence: CATSRARGRTDTQYF.

This clone was recorded once. This chain connects TRBV28 to TRBJ1-4; 8 bases match TRBD1. The CDR3 is 15 residues long. V lost 5 bases and J lost 4; bases outside the gene matches: 6. CDR1 is MDHEN and CDR2 is SYDVKM in the germline V gene. The CDR3 DNA is TGTGCCAGCAGTACAGGACAGGGTAGTAATGAAAAACTGTTTTTT. Amino acid sequence: CASSTGQGSNEKLFF.

This chain links TRBV5-1 with TRBJ2-1, with 7 bases aligning to TRBD2. J lost 0 bases, V lost 0 bases, and 3 bases had no gene match. Germline assignment: CDR1 SGHRS and CDR2 YFSETQ. CDR3 length equals 16 residues. CDR3 nucleotides: TGCGCCAGCAGCTTGGTGCGGGGGAGCTCCTACAATGAGCAGTTCTTC. This translates into CASSLVRGSSYNEQFF.

The chain couples TRBV6-4 to TRBJ1-6, with unresolved D. The length of the CDR3 is 13 residues. V lost 9 bases and J lost 6, with 12 bases in between. Per germline, CDR1 MRHNA and CDR2 SNTAGT. The CDR3: CASSPGGNSPLHF. DNA of the CDR3: TGTGCCAGTTCACCGGGAGGTAATTCACCCCTCCACTTT.

V and J are TRBV28 and TRBJ1-2; D is unresolved. CDR1 is MDHEN and CDR2 is SYDVKM in the germline V gene. The CDR3 consists of 14 residues. V was pared by 5 bases and J by 2 bases, with 12 bases between. The CDR3 region is CASSPLFGNYGYTF. The CDR3 nucleotides are TGTGCCAGCAGTCCTCTCTTCGGGAACTATGGCTACACCTTC.

The chain recombines TRBV2 with TRBJ2-7; weak D call: TRBD2 (5 bases). Trimming stripped 7 bases from V and 0 bases from J, with 19 bases between. The germline V gene encodes CDR1 SNHLY and CDR2 FYNNEI. CDR3 length equals 16 residues. CDR3: CASIDRDLLSSYEQYF. The CDR3 DNA reads as TGTGCCAGCATCGACCGGGATCTTCTAAGCTCCTACGAGCAGTACTTC.

In this sample, this clone turned up once. The rearrangement links TRBV9 to TRBJ2-2; the match to TRBD1 covers 7 bases. The germline gives CDR1 SGDLS, CDR2 YYNGEE. The CDR3 runs 16 residues. Trimming cost V 4 bases and J 0 bases; bases outside gene matches: 6. The CDR3 protein is CASSPTGFTNTGELFF. The DNA of the CDR3 is TGTGCCAGCAGCCCGACAGGGTTCACGAACACCGGGGAGCTGTTTTTT.

The chain employs TRBV15 and TRBJ1-4; TRBD1 aligns across 8 bases. V lost 3 bases and J lost 5; bases outside the gene matches: 11. The length of the CDR3 is 17 residues. Germline CDR1 is LNHNV and CDR2 is YYDKDF (reference sequence). As DNA, the CDR3 is TGTGCCACCAGCAGCCGACCAGGACAGGGACGAAATGAAAAACTGTTTTTT. This sequence encodes CATSSRPGQGRNEKLFF.

This chain uses TRBV4-1 with TRBJ2-2; 10 positions agree with TRBD2. This CDR3 is 17 amino acids long. V was pared by 5 bases and J by 4 bases, with 10 bases of the junction left unmatched. The V gene's germline CDR1 is MGHRA and CDR2 YSYEKL. Here the CDR3 reads CASSSRAGGPRTGELFF. CDR3 nucleotides: TGCGCCAGCAGCAGCCGAGCGGGAGGGCCGCGCACCGGGGAGCTGTTTTTT.

The J gene is TRBJ1-1, the V gene TRBV6-4; no clear D gene. CDR1 and CDR2 from the germline V gene are MRHNA and SNTAGT. The CDR3 sequence is 14 residues long. V lost 2 bases, J lost 11 bases, and 18 bases lay in between. In DNA form, the CDR3 reads TGTGCCAGCAGTGACCAGGTCAGGTCGACGGGGGCTTTCTTT. Encoded protein: CASSDQVRSTGAFF.

The chain links TRBV2 to TRBJ2-7; either TRBD1 or TRBD2 may fit D (5 bases each). V lost 6 bases, J lost 0 bases, and 15 bases lay in between. The CDR3 has 15 amino acids. Germline CDR1 SNHLY, CDR2 FYNNEI. The CDR3 protein is CASSDGVGGSYEQYF. For the CDR3, the DNA is TGTGCCAGCAGCGATGGGGTTGGGGGCTCCTACGAGCAGTACTTC.

The CDR3 here is CASTLTRADYGYTF. Written as DNA, the CDR3 is TGTGCCAGCACTCTGACCAGGGCGGACTATGGCTACACCTTC. The chain links TRBV2 to TRBJ1-2; perhaps TRBD1 as D (5 bases). The V gene's germline CDR1 is SNHLY and CDR2 FYNNEI. CDR3 length: 14 amino acids. V lost 7 bases and J lost 3, with 15 bases in between.

This chain joins TRBV18 and TRBJ1-6; the D is unclear. CDR3 length: 15 amino acids. Germline V CDR1 and CDR2: KGHSH, LQKENI. V was clipped by 3 bases and J by 6 bases, with 12 bases between them. CDR3 amino acids: CASSPNTAGNSPLHF. The CDR3 DNA is TGTGCCAGCTCACCTAATACCGCTGGTAATTCACCCCTCCACTTT.